This T cell receptor beta chain originates from a study of cytomegalovirus exposure and HLA in healthy donors. Across the study: The 110 or so validation repertoires used a platform that matched the one used for the approximately 700 first-cohort repertoires, as a later analysis reported.

Trimming cost V 0 bases and J 3 bases, with 9 bases left between them. This CDR3 spans 14 amino acids. In germline, CDR1 is SGDLS, CDR2 YYNGEE. Assay used: immunoSEQ multiplex PCR; TCRdb lists only in-frame clones, some missing. This repertoire shows tens of thousands of clones, nearly 98% found once; its top ten account for 1.5% to 2%. This TCR was recovered from a woman younger than 35 in good health and CMV-seropositive. Material for sequencing was PBMCs. J is TRBJ1-1 and V is TRBV9, with D perhaps matching TRBD1 (5 bases). The CDR3 region is CASSVDGGYTEAFF. The CDR3 DNA sequence: TGTGCCAGCAGCGTAGACGGGGGATACACTGAAGCTTTCTTT.